What follows are 20 T cell receptor beta chains derived from one specimen sequenced in a study of blood T cell repertoires in COVID-19. The assay was immunoSEQ multiplex PCR, and TCRdb's table has in-frame clones only and misses some. The profile shows around 250,000 clones, about 88% of them singletons. Sequencing used PBMCs or T cells enriched from blood (not recorded which). All receptors derive from a woman aged 45-60 years who had recovered from COVID-19.

This chain links TRBV4-2 with TRBJ2-7; 10 bases line up with TRBD2. V was clipped by 4 bases and J by 1 base; unmatched bases: 7. Germline CDR1 LGHNA, CDR2 YNFKEQ. The length of the CDR3 is 16 residues. The CDR3 sequence is CASSRETSGSSYEQYF. The DNA of the CDR3 is TGTGCCAGCAGCCGAGAGACTAGCGGGTCTTCCTACGAGCAGTACTTC.

The rearrangement links TRBV19 to TRBJ1-3; no clear D. The length of the CDR3 is 13 residues. V dropped 7 bases and J dropped 0 bases, with 7 bases sitting between them. Germline V gives CDR1 LNHDA, CDR2 SQIVND (reference sequence). The CDR3 DNA follows: TGTGCCAGTAACCCCGGCTCTGGAAACACCATATATTTT. The encoded protein is CASNPGSGNTIYF. Using reference TRBV19 and TRBJ1-3 for the parts outside the CDR3, the full variable domain is DGGITQSPKYLFRKEGQNVTLSCEQNLNHDAMYWYRQDPGQGLRLIYYSQIVNDFQKGDIAEGYSVSREKKESFPLTVTSAQKNPTAFYLCASNPGSGNTIYFGEGSWLTVV.

The chain combines TRBV19 with TRBJ2-6; D ambiguous. Germline V lookup: CDR1 LNHDA, CDR2 SQIVND (reference sequence). V was trimmed by 5 bases and J by 0 bases, leaving 8 bases between them. This CDR3 spans 15 amino acids. DNA for the CDR3: TGTGCCAGTAGTCCCAGGTCCTCTGGGGCCAACGTCCTGACTTTC. Protein product: CASSPRSSGANVLTF.

V gene TRBV11-3 combines with J gene TRBJ2-5; a possible D gene is TRBD1 (6 bases). Trimming stripped 5 bases from V and 2 bases from J, with 18 bases between. Germline V gene lookup returns CDR1 SGHNT and CDR2 YENEEA. CDR3 length: 16 residues. CDR3 bases: TGTGCCAGCAGCCGCTCAGGGGCCAGGGGTCAAGAGACCCAGTACTTC. Its protein product is CASSRSGARGQETQYF.

This sequence joins TRBV4-1 and TRBJ1-1; D is uncertain. V lost 5 bases, J lost 4 bases, and 17 bases lay in between. The CDR3 spans 15 residues. Germline values: CDR1 MGHRA, CDR2 YSYEKL. CDR3 DNA sequence: TGCGCCAGCAGCTATATGATTGTAGTGAGCACTGAAGCTTTCTTT. Translation gives CASSYMIVVSTEAFF.

This clone was seen more than once but under ten times. The chain has TRBV6-5 and TRBJ1-6; D gene ambiguous. This CDR3 has 13 amino acids. Trimming left V 7 bases short and J 0 bases short, with 4 bases between. Looked up from germline, CDR1 is MNHEY and CDR2 is SVGAGI. As DNA, the CDR3 is TGTGCCAGCACAGGCTCCTATAATTCACCCCTCCACTTT. Translating it yields CASTGSYNSPLHF.

The chain couples TRBV5-1 to TRBJ1-4, with 7 bases lining up with TRBD1. V lost 4 bases, J lost 7 bases, and 7 bases stayed unmatched. CDR3 size: 14 residues. Germline V CDR1 and CDR2: SGHRS, YFSETQ. CDR3 DNA sequence: TGCGCCAGCAGCATAGGGGGCGCGGGTGAAAAACTGTTTTTT. Its protein is CASSIGGAGEKLFF.

The chain links TRBV18 to TRBJ1-1; D call uncertain. The length of the CDR3 is 15 residues. V lost 5 bases and J lost 1, with 14 bases in between. CDR1 is KGHSH and CDR2 is LQKENI in the germline V gene. CDR3 protein: CASSITELRNTEAFF. The DNA for the CDR3 is TGTGCCAGCTCAATTACAGAACTCAGGAACACTGAAGCTTTCTTT.

This sequence joins TRBV27 and TRBJ1-2; D remains ambiguous. Germline V gene data show CDR1 as MNHEY and CDR2 as SMNVEV (reference sequence). Trimming stripped 6 bases from V and 0 bases from J, with 8 bases between. The CDR3 consists of 13 residues. The CDR3 reads CASSHSSNYGYTF. In nucleotides, the CDR3 is TGTGCCAGCAGCCACAGCTCTAACTATGGCTACACCTTC.

The chain couples TRBV7-9 to TRBJ1-6; perhaps TRBD1 as D (6 bases). Per the germline V gene, CDR1 is SEHNR and CDR2 is FQNEAQ (reference sequence). Trimming removed 0 bases from V and 7 bases from J, with 10 bases in between. This CDR3 is built from 15 residues. CDR3 nucleotide sequence: TGTGCCAGCAGCTTAGCGTCAGGGGTGAATTCACCCCTCCACTTT. It translates to CASSLASGVNSPLHF.

This chain links TRBV28 with TRBJ1-5; D not certain. V was cut by 3 bases and J by 0 bases, with 3 bases left in between. There are 13 residues in the CDR3. From germline, CDR1 is MDHEN and CDR2 SYDVKM. CDR3 sequence: CASSFNSNQPQHF. The CDR3 DNA sequence: TGTGCCAGCAGTTTTAATAGCAATCAGCCCCAGCATTTT. Full variable domain (rest looked up from reference TRBV28 and TRBJ1-5): DVKVTQSSRYLVKRTGEKVFLECVQDMDHENMFWYRQDPGLGLRLIYFSYDVKMKEKGDIPEGYSVSREKKERFSLILESASTNQTSMYLCASSFNSNQPQHFGDGTRLSIL.

V and J are TRBV30 and TRBJ1-1; 8 bases are shared with TRBD1. Per germline, CDR1 GTSNPN and CDR2 SVGIG (reference sequence). This CDR3 region has 14 residues. The ends lost 1 base at V and 10 bases at J; junction bases unmatched: 11. In DNA, the CDR3 is TGTGCCTGGAGTGCGCCTGGACAGGGAATGAGAGCTTTCTTT. Protein product: CAWSAPGQGMRAFF.

The chain joins TRBV7-3 to TRBJ2-1; D possibly corresponds to TRBD2 (5 bases). Trimming left V 5 bases short and J 8 bases short, with 13 bases between. CDR3 length: 13 amino acids. Germline assignment: CDR1 SGHTA and CDR2 FQGTGA. CDR3 DNA sequence: TGTGCCAGCAGCCCCAACGAGGGCTATGAGCAGTTCTTC. Its translation: CASSPNEGYEQFF.

The chain combines TRBV27 with TRBJ1-2; D not resolved. V was pared by 2 bases and J by 0 bases, with 4 bases between. The CDR3 length is 13 residues. CDR1 and CDR2 from the germline V gene are MNHEY and SMNVEV (reference sequence). CDR3 nucleotide sequence: TGTGCCAGCAGTTTAGCAGCTAACTATGGCTACACCTTC. It specifies CASSLAANYGYTF.

The chain carries TRBV12-5 and TRBJ2-7; TRBD2 matches at 9 bases. Germline V gives CDR1 LGHNT, CDR2 FRNRAP. This CDR3 region has 16 residues. Trimming took 7 bases from V and 5 from J; bases not matched to a gene: 15. CDR3 residues: CASDQAGGSRGDEQYF. The DNA for the CDR3 is TGTGCTAGTGATCAAGCGGGGGGAAGCCGAGGGGACGAGCAGTACTTC.

This rearrangement joins TRBV7-6 to TRBJ2-1; TRBD2 is a possible D gene (6 bases). Trimming cost V 1 base and J 0 bases, with 10 bases left between them. The CDR3 contains 16 residues. Germline V lookup: CDR1 SGHVS, CDR2 FNYEAQ. The CDR3 region is CASSLERANSYNEQFF. The CDR3 DNA follows: TGTGCCAGCAGCTTAGAGCGGGCTAACTCCTACAATGAGCAGTTCTTC. The full variable domain, with the rest looked up from reference TRBV7-6 and TRBJ2-1, is GAGVSQSPRYKVTKRGQDVALRCDPISGHVSLYWYRQALGQGPEFLTYFNYEAQQDKSGLPNDRFSAERPEGSISTLTIQRTEQRDSAMYRCASSLERANSYNEQFFGPGTRLTVL.

CDR3 nucleotide sequence: TGTGCCAGCAGCCCTGGCCAGGGGTCTAGGAACACTGAAGCTTTCTTT. Residues: CASSPGQGSRNTEAFF. This chain connects TRBV5-5 to TRBJ1-1; the D gene is possibly TRBD1 (6 bases). CDR1 and CDR2 (germline): SGHKS, YYEKEE (reference sequence). Trimming cost V 4 bases and J 1 base, with 17 bases left between them. The CDR3 is 16 amino acids.

The chain joins TRBV2 to TRBJ2-1; 13 nucleotides match TRBD2. With 6 bases clipped from V and 6 bases from J, the junction kept 8 bases outside the gene matches. Germline loops: CDR1 SNHLY, CDR2 FYNNEI. CDR3 length: 16 residues. CDR3 amino acids: CASRGTGLAGVNEQFF. The CDR3 DNA reads as TGTGCCAGCAGAGGGACTGGACTAGCGGGAGTCAATGAGCAGTTCTTC.

The rearrangement joins TRBV11-2 to TRBJ2-2, with TRBD2 identical over 10 bases. Germline trimming cut 5 bases from V and 5 bases from J; bases unmatched to any gene: 5. Germline V gene lookup returns CDR1 SGHAT and CDR2 FQNNGV. There are 15 residues in the CDR3. CDR3 protein: CASSHEAGGTGELFF. CDR3 bases: TGTGCCAGCAGCCACGAAGCGGGAGGGACCGGGGAGCTGTTTTTT.

V is TRBV18 and J is TRBJ2-7; D call uncertain. Trimming cost V 3 bases and J 3 bases, with 12 bases left between them. CDR3 length: 14 amino acids. Germline lookup yields CDR1 KGHSH and CDR2 LQKENI. The CDR3: CASSPTAEIYEQYF. In nucleotides, the CDR3 is TGTGCCAGCTCACCCACCGCGGAGATCTACGAGCAGTACTTC. The whole variable domain, remainder taken from reference TRBV18 and TRBJ2-7, is NAGVMQNPRHLVRRRGQEARLRCSPMKGHSHVYWYRQLPEEGLKFMVYLQKENIIDESGMPKERFSAEFPKEGPSILRIQQVVRGDSAAYFCASSPTAEIYEQYFGPGTRLTVT.